This record covers a single T cell receptor (beta chain). Its specificity is unknown. Here immunoSEQ multiplex PCR was the method, and the copy in TCRdb shows in-frame clones only, minus some. The data show around 170,000 clones, nearly 95% seen once. Germline CDR1 SGHRS, CDR2 YFSETQ. This CDR3 region has 14 residues. The V end was cut by 0 bases, the J end by 1 base, with 7 bases between. These data come from a study of T cell responses to AZD1222 COVID-19 vaccine. Overall study findings and caveats: There were repertoire samples only from the period after the peak T cell response. Clonal diversity may have been underestimated, and the donors were mostly white British, with more females than males.

This chain joins TRBV5-1 and TRBJ2-5, with D possibly TRBD1 on 5 matching bases. The clonotype originates from an adult who received the AZD1222 COVID-19 vaccine. Sequenced here: peripheral blood, sampled 28 days after the second AZD1222 dose. CDR3 residues: CASSLVTVQETQYF. CDR3 DNA: TGCGCCAGCAGCTTGGTGACAGTCCAAGAGACCCAGTACTTC.